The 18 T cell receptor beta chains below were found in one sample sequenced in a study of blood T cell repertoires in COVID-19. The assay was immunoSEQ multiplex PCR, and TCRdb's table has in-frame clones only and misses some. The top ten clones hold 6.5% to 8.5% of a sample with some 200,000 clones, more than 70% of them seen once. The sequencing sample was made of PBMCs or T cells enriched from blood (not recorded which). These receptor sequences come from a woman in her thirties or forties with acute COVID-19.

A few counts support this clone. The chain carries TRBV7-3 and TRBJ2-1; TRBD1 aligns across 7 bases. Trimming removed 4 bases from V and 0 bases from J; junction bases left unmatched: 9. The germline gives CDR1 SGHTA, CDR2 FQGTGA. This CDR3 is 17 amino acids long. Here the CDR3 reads CASSSSGTASSYNEQFF. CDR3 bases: TGTGCCAGCAGCTCAAGTGGGACAGCTAGCTCCTACAATGAGCAGTTCTTC.

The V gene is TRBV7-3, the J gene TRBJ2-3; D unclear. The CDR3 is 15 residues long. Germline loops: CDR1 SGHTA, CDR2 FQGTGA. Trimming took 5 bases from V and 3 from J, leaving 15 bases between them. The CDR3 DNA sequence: TGTGCCAGCAGCCCATCGGCGGAAAGGACAGATACGCAGTATTTT. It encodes CASSPSAERTDTQYF.

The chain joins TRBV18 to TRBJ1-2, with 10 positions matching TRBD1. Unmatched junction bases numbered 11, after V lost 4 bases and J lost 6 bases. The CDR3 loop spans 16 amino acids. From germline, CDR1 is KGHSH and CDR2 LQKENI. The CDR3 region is CASSRMTGGDLDGYTF. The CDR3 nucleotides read TGTGCCAGCTCACGGATGACAGGGGGCGATTTGGATGGCTACACCTTC.

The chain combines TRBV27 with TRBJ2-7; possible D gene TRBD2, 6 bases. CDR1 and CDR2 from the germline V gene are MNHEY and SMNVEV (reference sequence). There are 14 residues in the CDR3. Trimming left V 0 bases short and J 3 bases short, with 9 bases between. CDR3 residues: CASSLSGRDYEQYF. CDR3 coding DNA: TGTGCCAGCAGTTTATCCGGGCGGGACTACGAGCAGTACTTC.

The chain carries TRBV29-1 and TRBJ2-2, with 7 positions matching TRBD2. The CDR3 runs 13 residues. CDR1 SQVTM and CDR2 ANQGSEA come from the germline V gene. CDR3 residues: CPGGRGVTGELFF. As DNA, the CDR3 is TGCCCGGGAGGAAGGGGCGTTACCGGGGAGCTGTTTTTT.

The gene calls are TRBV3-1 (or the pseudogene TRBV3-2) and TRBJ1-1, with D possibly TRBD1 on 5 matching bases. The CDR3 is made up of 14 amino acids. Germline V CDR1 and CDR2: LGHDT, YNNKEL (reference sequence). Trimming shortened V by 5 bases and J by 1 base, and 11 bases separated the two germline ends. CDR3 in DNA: TGTGCCAGCAGCTCAGGACACAAGAACACTGAAGCTTTCTTT. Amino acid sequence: CASSSGHKNTEAFF.

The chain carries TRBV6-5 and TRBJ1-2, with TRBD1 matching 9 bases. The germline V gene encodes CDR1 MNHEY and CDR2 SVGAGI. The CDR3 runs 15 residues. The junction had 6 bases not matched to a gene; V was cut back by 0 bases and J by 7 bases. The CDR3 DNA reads TGTGCCAGCAGTTACTCACAGGGGGCGCCCAGTGGCTACACCTTC. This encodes CASSYSQGAPSGYTF.

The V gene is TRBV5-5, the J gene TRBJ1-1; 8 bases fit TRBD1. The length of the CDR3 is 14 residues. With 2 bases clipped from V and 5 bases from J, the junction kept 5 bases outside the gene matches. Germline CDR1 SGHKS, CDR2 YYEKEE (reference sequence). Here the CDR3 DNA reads TGTGCCAGCAGCTTCTGGACAGGGCAAACTGAAGCTTTCTTT. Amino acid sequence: CASSFWTGQTEAFF.

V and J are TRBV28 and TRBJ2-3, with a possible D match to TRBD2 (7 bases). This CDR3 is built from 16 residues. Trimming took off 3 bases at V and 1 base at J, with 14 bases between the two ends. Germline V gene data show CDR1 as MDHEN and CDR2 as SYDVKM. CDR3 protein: CASSFAGAHGTDTQYF. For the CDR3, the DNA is TGTGCCAGCAGTTTCGCGGGGGCTCACGGCACAGATACGCAGTATTTT. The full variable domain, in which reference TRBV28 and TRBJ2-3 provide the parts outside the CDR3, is DVKVTQSSRYLVKRTGEKVFLECVQDMDHENMFWYRQDPGLGLRLIYFSYDVKMKEKGDIPEGYSVSREKKERFSLILESASTNQTSMYLCASSFAGAHGTDTQYFGPGTRLTVL.

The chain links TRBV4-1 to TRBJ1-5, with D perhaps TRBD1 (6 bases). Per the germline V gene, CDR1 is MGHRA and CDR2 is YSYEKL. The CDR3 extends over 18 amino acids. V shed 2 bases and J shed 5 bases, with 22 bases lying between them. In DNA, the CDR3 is TGCGCCAGCAGCCAATCCTCGATGGGGGGGCTTCAGGATCAGCCCCAGCATTTT. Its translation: CASSQSSMGGLQDQPQHF.

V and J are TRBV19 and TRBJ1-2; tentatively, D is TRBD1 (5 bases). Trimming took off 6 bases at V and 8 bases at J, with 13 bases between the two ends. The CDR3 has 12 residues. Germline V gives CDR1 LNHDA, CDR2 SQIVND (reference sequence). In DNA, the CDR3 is TGTGCCAGTAGGTGGCGGGGCGGCGGCTACACCTTC. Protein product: CASRWRGGGYTF. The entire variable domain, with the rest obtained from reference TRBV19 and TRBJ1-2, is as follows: DGGITQSPKYLFRKEGQNVTLSCEQNLNHDAMYWYRQDPGQGLRLIYYSQIVNDFQKGDIAEGYSVSREKKESFPLTVTSAQKNPTAFYLCASRWRGGGYTFGSGTRLTVV.

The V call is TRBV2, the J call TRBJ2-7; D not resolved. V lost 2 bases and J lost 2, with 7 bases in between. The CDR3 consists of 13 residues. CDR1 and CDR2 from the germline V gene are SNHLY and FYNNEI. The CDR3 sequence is CASSEQVTYEQYF. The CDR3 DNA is TGTGCCAGCAGTGAACAGGTAACCTACGAGCAGTACTTC.

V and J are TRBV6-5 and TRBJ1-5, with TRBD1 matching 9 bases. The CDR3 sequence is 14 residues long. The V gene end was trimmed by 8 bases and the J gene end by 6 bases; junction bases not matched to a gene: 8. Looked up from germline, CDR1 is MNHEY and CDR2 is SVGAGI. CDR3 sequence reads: CASWKQGAVQPQHF. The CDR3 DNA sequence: TGTGCCAGCTGGAAACAGGGGGCGGTTCAGCCCCAGCATTTT.

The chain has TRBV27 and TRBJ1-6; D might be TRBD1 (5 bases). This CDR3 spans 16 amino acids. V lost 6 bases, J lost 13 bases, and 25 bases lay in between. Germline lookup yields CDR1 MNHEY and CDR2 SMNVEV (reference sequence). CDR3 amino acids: CASRSGGSRVNSPLHF. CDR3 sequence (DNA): TGTGCCAGCAGATCGGGGGGGAGCAGGGTAAATAGTCCCCTCCACTTT.

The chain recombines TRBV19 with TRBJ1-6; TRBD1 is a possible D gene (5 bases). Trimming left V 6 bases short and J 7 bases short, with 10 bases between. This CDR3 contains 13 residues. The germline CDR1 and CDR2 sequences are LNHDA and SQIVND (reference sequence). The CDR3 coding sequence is TGTGCCAGTAGCTCAGGGATGAATTCACCCCTCCACTTT. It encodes CASSSGMNSPLHF.

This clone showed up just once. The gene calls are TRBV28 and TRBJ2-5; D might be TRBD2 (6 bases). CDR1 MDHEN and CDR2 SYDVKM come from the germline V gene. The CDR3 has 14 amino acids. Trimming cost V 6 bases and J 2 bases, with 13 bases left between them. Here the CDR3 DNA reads TGTGCCAGCAGGCCGGGACTTACTCAAGAGACCCAGTACTTC. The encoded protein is CASRPGLTQETQYF.

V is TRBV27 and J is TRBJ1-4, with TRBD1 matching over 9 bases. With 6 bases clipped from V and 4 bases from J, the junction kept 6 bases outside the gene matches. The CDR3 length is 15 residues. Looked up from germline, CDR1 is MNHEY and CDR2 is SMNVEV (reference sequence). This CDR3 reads CASRYRGLGNEKLFF. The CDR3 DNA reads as TGTGCCAGCAGGTACAGGGGGCTGGGTAATGAAAAACTGTTTTTT.

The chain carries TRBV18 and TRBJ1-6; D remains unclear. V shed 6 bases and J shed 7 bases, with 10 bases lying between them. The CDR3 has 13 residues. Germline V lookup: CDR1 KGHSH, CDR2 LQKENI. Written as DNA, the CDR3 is TGTGCCAGCTCCCCAGCTCAGAATTCACCCCTCCACTTT. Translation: CASSPAQNSPLHF.